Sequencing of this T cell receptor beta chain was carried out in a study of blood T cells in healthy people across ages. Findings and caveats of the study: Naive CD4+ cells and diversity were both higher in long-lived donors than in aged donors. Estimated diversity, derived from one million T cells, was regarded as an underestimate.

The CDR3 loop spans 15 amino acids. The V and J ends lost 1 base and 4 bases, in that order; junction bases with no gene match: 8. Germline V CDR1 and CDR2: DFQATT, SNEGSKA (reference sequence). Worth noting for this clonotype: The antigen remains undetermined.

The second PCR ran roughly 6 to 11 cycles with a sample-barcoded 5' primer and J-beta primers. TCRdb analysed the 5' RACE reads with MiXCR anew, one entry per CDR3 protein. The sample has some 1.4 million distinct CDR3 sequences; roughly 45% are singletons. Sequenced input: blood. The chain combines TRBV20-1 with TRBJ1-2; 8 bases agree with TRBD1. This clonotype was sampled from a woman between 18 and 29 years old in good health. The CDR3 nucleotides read TGCAGTGCTAGAGGAGGCAGGGGGCCAAGCTATGGCTACACCTTC. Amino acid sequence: CSARGGRGPSYGYTF.